This T cell receptor beta chain was sequenced during a study of blood T cell repertoires in COVID-19 (dated by TCRdb to 2020 to 2021). As for the study more broadly: Collaborator samples came from the United States, Italy and Spain and covered acute and convalescent phases of COVID-19. The prospective study material was composed of cDNA or gDNA derived from T cells, B-cell-depleted T cells, or PBMCs. The dataset comprised deeply sampled blood TCRbeta repertoires from subjects exposed to, actively infected with, or recovered from COVID-19. The repertoires were released in a freely available public database intended as a resource for research on the immune response to SARS-CoV-2. The samples were drawn from two sources: the first 160 participants of the ongoing ImmuneRACE study, and 1,000 to 1,500 subjects contributed by 6 global collaborators. Sample metadata almost always included a de-identified subject ID, COVID-19 status, age in years and sex. HLA class I and class II types, where available, came from metadata supplied by the sample provider rather than from assay-based typing. What the work shows at the level of the full study, not this receptor alone: The quantity of clinical and demographic metadata differed by source and by participant and was supplied without curation.

With regard to this clone: Its antigen is not yet known. Within one base of it there is no much larger clone, and no base qualities were kept.

TCRbeta CDR3 regions were amplified from genomic DNA using the immunoSEQ Assay, a bias-controlled multiplex PCR. As for the authors' bioinformatics: The number of nucleated cells in each sample was estimated by amplification of reference gene primers within the assay. To quantify the absolute abundance of each unique TCRbeta CDR3 rearrangement, sequence reads were collapsed and filtered. For each sample, productive Simpson clonality was calculated as the square root of Simpson's diversity index over productive rearrangements. TCRdb limited this immuneACCESS table to in-frame rearrangements with V and J called. A share of clones is missing; checked studies link under half to unresolved V genes, and the rest is unexplained. The DNA was the basis for D and trimming; V, J and clone size are from that table. In this sample the table shows 170,000 or so clones, about 88% of which occur a single time. Approximately 2% of the sample goes to the ten largest clones.

Samples from volunteer blood donors who had recovered from COVID-19 were contributed by a second Seattle source. The collaborating institutions used their own protocols to collect whole blood in K2EDTA tubes. For TCRbeta analysis, collaborators shipped samples in one of three forms: frozen whole blood, isolated PBMCs, or DNA extracted from either of those sample types. V is shortened by 6 bases, J by 5 bases, and the region joining them spans 16 bases. Sequences MNHEY (CDR1) and SVGAGI (CDR2) are obtained from the germline V gene. Its CDR3 holds 14 amino acids, cysteine through phenylalanine. Left in the record is the CDR3 DNA by itself, 42 bases read in frame from the first base.

This sequence originates from a man between 18 and 35 years old who had recovered from COVID-19. The rearranged segments are TRBV6-5 and TRBJ2-5; the D gene is perhaps TRBD2, from 7 matching bases. Sequenced material: peripheral blood. The DNA sequence is TGTGCCAGCAGCTACCCGGGGAGGGGGGAGACCCAGTACTTC. The encoded protein is CASSYPGRGETQYF.